This TCR beta chain was recorded in a study of T cells in Graves' hyperthyroidism and ophthalmopathy. It was RNA transcripts that yielded the amplified TCR beta CDR3 regions. Primed by the HTBI set, a first-round RT-PCR was run on the TCR CDR3. Via MiXCR, TCRdb re-called the multiplex PCR reads, giving one row per CDR3 protein. The sample contains about 130,000 distinct CDR3 sequences, 22% of which appear only once. Germline V gene data show CDR1 as SQVTM and CDR2 as ANQGSEA. V was cut by 3 bases and J by 4 bases, with 12 bases left in between. CDR3 length: 13 residues. This clonotype was seen at least ten times.

The source material was blood. This sequence joins TRBV29-1 and TRBJ2-5; D is uncertain. The TCR comes from a woman aged 50 to 65 with Graves' hyperthyroidism that later progressed to Graves' ophthalmopathy. CDR3 DNA sequence: TGCAGCGTTGACATGTTTGGACGAGAGACCCAGTACTTC. Its protein product is CSVDMFGRETQYF.